This T cell receptor beta chain was sequenced for a study of blood T cell repertoires in COVID-19. Study-wide background: The United States, Italy and Spain supplied acute and convalescent COVID-19 samples. From T cells, B-cell-depleted T cells, or PBMCs came the material, which was cDNA or gDNA.

The V end lost 0 bases, the J end lost 0 bases, and 16 bases lay between the germline ends. Germline CDR1 is LGHNA and CDR2 is YSLEER. This CDR3 has 18 residues. Authors' methods: Amplifying reference gene primers gave estimates of nucleated cell counts. Here immunoSEQ multiplex PCR was the method, and the copy in TCRdb shows in-frame clones only, minus some. The DNA gave D and trimming, while V, J and clone size come from that table. The data hold fewer than 85,000 clones, with approximately 83% observed a single time. The sequence derives from a human donor in a cohort sampled during active COVID-19. Sample: peripheral blood. This sequence joins TRBV4-3 and TRBJ2-3; maybe TRBD2 (7 bases). This chain's CDR3 is CASSQDRGGGPSTDTQYF. The CDR3 DNA is TGCGCCAGCAGCCAAGATAGGGGCGGGGGCCCAAGCACAGATACGCAGTATTTT.